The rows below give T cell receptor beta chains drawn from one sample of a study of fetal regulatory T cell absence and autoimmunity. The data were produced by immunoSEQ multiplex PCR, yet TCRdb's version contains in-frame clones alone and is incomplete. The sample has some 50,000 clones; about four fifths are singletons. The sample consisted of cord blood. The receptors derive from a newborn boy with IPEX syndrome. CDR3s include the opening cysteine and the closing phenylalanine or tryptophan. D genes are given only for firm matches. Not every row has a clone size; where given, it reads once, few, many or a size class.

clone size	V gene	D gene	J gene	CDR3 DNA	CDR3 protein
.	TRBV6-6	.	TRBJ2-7	TGTGCCAGCAGTTACTCGCCCACGGGGTTCGCATACGAGCAGTACTTC	CASSYSPTGFAYEQYF
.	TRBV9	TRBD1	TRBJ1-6	TGTGCCAGCAGCGTAGCTACAGGGGGCAATTCACCCCTCCACTTT	CASSVATGGNSPLHF
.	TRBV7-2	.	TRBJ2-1	TGTGCCAGCAGCTTAAGGGGGGATGAGCAGTTCTTC	CASSLRGDEQFF
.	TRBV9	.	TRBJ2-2	TGTGCCAGCAGCGTAGCGGCCGGGGAGCTGTTTTTT	CASSVAAGELFF
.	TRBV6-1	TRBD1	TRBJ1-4	TGTGCCAGCAGCAGCAGGGGGAATAATGAAAAACTGTTTTTT	CASSSRGNNEKLFF
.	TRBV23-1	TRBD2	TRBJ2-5	TGCGCCAGCAGTCAACTAGCGGGAGAGACCCAGTACTTC	CASSQLAGETQYF
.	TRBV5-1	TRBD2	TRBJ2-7	TGCGCCAGCAGCTTGACTAGCGGGAGCGAGCAGTACTTC	CASSLTSGSEQYF
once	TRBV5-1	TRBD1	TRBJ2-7	TGCGCCAGCAGCTTGCAGGGGGCTAGTTACGAGCAGTACTTC	CASSLQGASYEQYF
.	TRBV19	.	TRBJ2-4	TGTGCCAGTAGTCCTCGGATAGCCAAAAACATTCAGTACTTC	CASSPRIAKNIQYF
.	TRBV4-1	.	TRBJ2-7	TGCGCCAGCAGCCAAGTGTTCGTAGGGGGTACCTCCTACGAGCAGTACTTC	CASSQVFVGGTSYEQYF
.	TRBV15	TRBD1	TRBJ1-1	TGTGCCACCAGTCCAAACAGGGGGACTGAAGCTTTCTTT	CATSPNRGTEAFF
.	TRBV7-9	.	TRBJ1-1	TGTGCCAGCAGAACCCAGAACACTGAAGCTTTCTTT	CASRTQNTEAFF
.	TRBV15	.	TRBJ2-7	TGTGCCACTGGGATTGGGACGGAAAGCTCCTACGAGCAGTACTTC	CATGIGTESSYEQYF
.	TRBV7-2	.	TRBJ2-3	TGTGCCAGCAGCTTCACAGATACGCAGTATTTT	CASSFTDTQYF
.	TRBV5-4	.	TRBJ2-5	TGTGCCAGCAGCTTACAGTACCAAGAGACCCAGTACTTC	CASSLQYQETQYF
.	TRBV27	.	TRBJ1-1	TGTGCCAGCAGTTTATTCGGACAGAACACTGAAGCTTTCTTT	CASSLFGQNTEAFF
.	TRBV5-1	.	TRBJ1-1	TGCGCCAGCAGCATTTGGGGGAACACTGAAGCTTTCTTT	CASSIWGNTEAFF
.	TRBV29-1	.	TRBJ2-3	TGCAGCCATATGATGGGACACGGCACAGATACGCAGTATTTT	CSHMMGHGTDTQYF
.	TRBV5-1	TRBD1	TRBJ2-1	TGCGCCAGCAGCGAGGGACAGGGCTACAATGAGCAGTTCTTC	CASSEGQGYNEQFF
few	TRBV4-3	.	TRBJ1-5	TGCGCCAGCAGCCAAGACTTGGGCAATCAGCCCCAGCATTTT	CASSQDLGNQPQHF
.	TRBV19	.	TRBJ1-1	TGTGCCAGTAGCAAAAGGGAGACGTGGTTTGAAAGCACTGAAGCTTTCTTT	CASSKRETWFESTEAFF
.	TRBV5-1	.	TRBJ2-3	TGCGCCAGCAGCTTGGACCCACCAGATACGCAGTATTTT	CASSLDPPDTQYF
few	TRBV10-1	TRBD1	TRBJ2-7	TGCGCCAAGGATGGGACAGGGGAGTTCGAGCAGTACTTC	CAKDGTGEFEQYF
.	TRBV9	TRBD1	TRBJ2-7	TGTGCCAGCAGCGATGGGACAGGGGGCTCGTACGAGCAGTACTTC	CASSDGTGGSYEQYF
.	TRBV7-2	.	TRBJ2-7	TGTGCCAGCAGCTTAGGCGGCGCAGGGTTTTACTACGAGCAGTACTTC	CASSLGGAGFYYEQYF
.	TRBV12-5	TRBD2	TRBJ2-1	TGTGCTAGTGGTTTGGGACTAGCGGGGGGCTACAATGAGCAGTTCTTC	CASGLGLAGGYNEQFF
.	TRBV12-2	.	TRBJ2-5	TGTGCAAGTCGCTTAGCCCATAGCGGGGGGGCCCCAGAGACCCAGTACTTC	CASRLAHSGGAPETQYF
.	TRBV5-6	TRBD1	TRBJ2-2	TGTGCCAGCAGCTTTCGAACAGGGGCTCCTTACGGGGAGCTGTTTTTT	CASSFRTGAPYGELFF
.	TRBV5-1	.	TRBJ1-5	TGCGCCAGCAGCTTGGGGAGCCAGGGAGCCGGGGAGCCCCAGCATTTT	CASSLGSQGAGEPQHF
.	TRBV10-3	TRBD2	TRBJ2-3	TGTGCCATCATTTTGATTAGCGGGGGGACAGATACGCAGTATTTT	CAIILISGGTDTQYF
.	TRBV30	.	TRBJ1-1	TGTGCCTGGGCCTACATGGCTAACACTGAAGCTTTCTTT	CAWAYMANTEAFF
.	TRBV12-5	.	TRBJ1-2	TGTGCTAGTGGTTTGGCTGGGGGCGGCTACACCTTC	CASGLAGGGYTF
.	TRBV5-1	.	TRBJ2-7	TGCGCCAGCAGCTTGGGACAGGATGGGTCCTACGAGCAGTACTTC	CASSLGQDGSYEQYF
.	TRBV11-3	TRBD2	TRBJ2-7	TGTGCCAGCAGCAAAGCGGGGCACGAGCAGTACTTC	CASSKAGHEQYF
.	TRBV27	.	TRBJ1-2	TGTGCCAGCAGTTTATCCGGTTATGGCTACACCTTC	CASSLSGYGYTF